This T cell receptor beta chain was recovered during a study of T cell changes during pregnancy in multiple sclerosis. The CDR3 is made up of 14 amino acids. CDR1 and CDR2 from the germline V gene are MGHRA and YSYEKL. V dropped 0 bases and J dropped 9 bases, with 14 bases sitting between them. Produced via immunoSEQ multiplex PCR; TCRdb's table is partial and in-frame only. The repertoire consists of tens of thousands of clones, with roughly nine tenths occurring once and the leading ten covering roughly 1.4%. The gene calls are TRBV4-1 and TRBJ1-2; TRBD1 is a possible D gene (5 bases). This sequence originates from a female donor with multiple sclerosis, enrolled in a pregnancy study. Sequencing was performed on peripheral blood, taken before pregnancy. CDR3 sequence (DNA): TGCGCCAGCAGCCAAGAGGGGGGAGTCGGTCGCTACACCTTC. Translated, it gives CASSQEGGVGRYTF.